This passage covers 21 T cell receptor beta chains from one sample sequenced in a study of PD-1 blockade in classical Hodgkin lymphoma. Sample time point: cycle 4 day 1 (C4D1), after 6 weeks of nivolumab. Each patient's relapse followed autologous stem cell transplantation, and brentuximab vedotin exposure varied. Purification of CD4+ T cells from thawed PBMCs was performed via magnetic negative selection. Repertoires were generated with immunoSEQ multiplex PCR, while TCRdb's copy carries only in-frame clones and drops some. The table lists 25,000 to 35,000 clones, more than 80% of them singletons. The sequences come from CD4+ T cells from blood, collected before the fourth cycle of nivolumab. These receptor sequences come from a human donor with classical Hodgkin lymphoma.

This clone was seen a few times. The rearrangement joins TRBV5-1 to TRBJ2-7; D may be TRBD1 (5 bases). This CDR3 spans 12 amino acids. V lost 2 bases, J lost 9 bases, and 12 bases lay in between. Germline V gives CDR1 SGHRS, CDR2 YFSETQ. This chain's CDR3 is CASSFPGRGQYF. CDR3 bases: TGCGCCAGCAGCTTCCCAGGGCGTGGGCAGTACTTC.

A single count supports this clone. The V gene is TRBV6-5, the J gene TRBJ1-1, with D maybe TRBD1 (5 bases). CDR1 is MNHEY, CDR2 SVGAGI, per germline. V was pared by 5 bases and J by 1 base, with 11 bases between. The CDR3 has 14 residues. The CDR3 nucleotides read TGTGCCAGCAGTCCGGGACCTCCGAACACTGAAGCTTTCTTT. Its translation: CASSPGPPNTEAFF.

The rearrangement links TRBV28 to TRBJ2-3; 16 bases fit TRBD2. From germline, CDR1 is MDHEN and CDR2 SYDVKM. The junction had 7 bases not matched to a gene; V was cut back by 6 bases and J by 4 bases. This CDR3 comprises 17 residues. The CDR3 DNA reads TGTGCCAGCAGGACAACCGGGACTAGCGGGGGGGCAGATACGCAGTATTTT. Translated, it gives CASRTTGTSGGADTQYF. The whole variable domain, remainder taken from reference TRBV28 and TRBJ2-3, is DVKVTQSSRYLVKRTGEKVFLECVQDMDHENMFWYRQDPGLGLRLIYFSYDVKMKEKGDIPEGYSVSREKKERFSLILESASTNQTSMYLCASRTTGTSGGADTQYFGPGTRLTVL.

The V call is TRBV9, the J call TRBJ2-3, with D tentatively TRBD2 (5 bases). The CDR3 consists of 12 residues. Germline lookup yields CDR1 SGDLS and CDR2 YYNGEE. V lost 7 bases and J lost 4, with 10 bases in between. The CDR3 DNA reads TGTGCCAGCCGTAAGGAGGCAGATACGCAGTATTTT. Protein sequence: CASRKEADTQYF.

This clone was recorded only once. The chain uses TRBV5-1 and TRBJ2-1; D perhaps matches TRBD1 (6 bases). CDR3 size: 15 residues. Germline V lookup: CDR1 SGHRS, CDR2 YFSETQ. Between the trimmed V and J ends, which lost 4 bases and 3 bases, there was a span of 14 bases. The CDR3: CASSRTGLGYNEQFF. The CDR3 coding sequence is TGCGCCAGCAGCCGCACAGGGTTGGGCTACAATGAGCAGTTCTTC. The variable domain in full, with the rest retrieved from reference TRBV5-1 and TRBJ2-1, is KAGVTQTPRYLIKTRGQQVTLSCSPISGHRSVSWYQQTPGQGLQFLFEYFSETQRNKGNFPGRFSGRQFSNSRSEMNVSTLELGDSALYLCASSRTGLGYNEQFFGPGTRLTVL.

This chain links TRBV7-3 with TRBJ2-3, with D maybe TRBD2 (5 bases). Looked up from germline, CDR1 is SGHTA and CDR2 is FQGTGA. V gave up 4 bases and J gave up 1 base, with 12 bases separating them. This CDR3 comprises 15 residues. The DNA for the CDR3 is TGTGCCAGCAGCTCCCATTCGCGGGGCACAGATACGCAGTATTTT. Its translation is CASSSHSRGTDTQYF.

This chain links TRBV30 with TRBJ1-4, with TRBD1 as a possible D gene (5 bases). The germline V gene encodes CDR1 GTSNPN and CDR2 SVGIG (reference sequence). The CDR3 is 14 amino acids. V gave up 6 bases and J gave up 8 bases, with 19 bases separating them. The CDR3 region is CACHPGTGGEKLFF. In nucleotides, the CDR3 is TGTGCCTGCCACCCAGGGACGGGAGGAGAAAAACTGTTTTTT.

The chain joins TRBV5-4 to TRBJ2-7; D gene uncertain. Germline assignment: CDR1 SGHNT and CDR2 YYREEE (reference sequence). The V gene lost 2 bases and the J gene lost 7 bases, with 13 bases spanning the gap. CDR3 length: 13 amino acids. The CDR3 here is CASSFPGQIEQYF. For the CDR3, the DNA is TGTGCCAGCAGCTTCCCGGGCCAAATAGAGCAGTACTTC.

CDR3 DNA sequence: TGTGCCAGCAGTTCCCCGGACAGGTCCCTCTATGGCTACACCTTC. The encoded protein is CASSSPDRSLYGYTF. The chain employs TRBV6-6 and TRBJ1-2, with TRBD1 matching 7 bases. V shed 4 bases and J 4 bases; nucleotides not matched to a gene: 9. Per germline, CDR1 MNHNY and CDR2 SVGAGI (reference sequence). The CDR3 length is 15 residues.

The V call is TRBV28, the J call TRBJ2-3; 8 bases map to TRBD2. Looked up from germline, CDR1 is MDHEN and CDR2 is SYDVKM. The CDR3 spans 13 residues. V lost 10 bases and J lost 5; bases outside the gene matches: 8. The DNA of the CDR3 is TGTGCCATCCGGGGGGGCCCCCAAGATACGCAGTATTTT. Protein product: CAIRGGPQDTQYF.

This clone was seen a few times. The genes are TRBV13 and TRBJ2-5; TRBD2 matches 10 bases. This CDR3 region has 14 residues. The trim removed 6 bases at V and 5 bases at J, leaving 6 bases unmatched. Germline values: CDR1 PRHDT, CDR2 FYEKMQ (reference sequence). Here the CDR3 reads CASRASGGAETQYF. In nucleotides, the CDR3 is TGTGCCAGCAGAGCCAGCGGGGGGGCGGAGACCCAGTACTTC. The variable domain in full, completed from reference TRBV13 and TRBJ2-5, reads AAGVIQSPRHLIKEKRETATLKCYPIPRHDTVYWYQQGPGQDPQFLISFYEKMQSDKGSIPDRFSAQQFSDYHSELNMSSLELGDSALYFCASRASGGAETQYFGPGTRLLVL.

The rearrangement links TRBV29-1 to TRBJ2-3; D may be TRBD1 or TRBD2 (5 bases each). Germline lookup yields CDR1 SQVTM and CDR2 ANQGSEA. CDR3 length: 15 residues. The V end lost 6 bases, the J end lost 2 bases, and 18 bases lay between the germline ends. In nucleotides, the CDR3 is TGCAGCGTAGTAACCCCGGGACCTACCACAGATACGCAGTATTTT. Translating it yields CSVVTPGPTTDTQYF.

This clone has just a few counts. The rearrangement links TRBV28 to TRBJ1-2; no clear D. Trimming took 7 bases from V and 6 from J, leaving 12 bases between them. CDR1 is MDHEN, CDR2 SYDVKM, per germline. The CDR3 is 12 amino acids. The CDR3 is CASKRRLHGYTF. CDR3 sequence (DNA): TGTGCCAGCAAAAGACGACTTCATGGCTACACCTTC.

This chain joins TRBV6-5 and TRBJ2-7; TRBD2 agrees at 8 bases. Trimming took 10 bases from V and 2 from J; bases not matched to a gene: 10. The CDR3 has 14 amino acids. In germline, CDR1 is MNHEY, CDR2 SVGAGI. For the CDR3, the DNA is TGTGCCACCAGAACGCCTAGCGGGCCCTACGAGCAGTACTTC. It encodes CATRTPSGPYEQYF.

V is TRBV7-9 and J is TRBJ2-1, with 7 bases that match TRBD1. This CDR3 contains 13 residues. CDR1 and CDR2 (germline): SEHNR, FQNEAQ (reference sequence). V was clipped by 3 bases and J by 6 bases; unmatched bases: 2. The CDR3 nucleotides read TGTGCCAGCAGCTTGGGACAGTCCAATGAGCAGTTCTTC. This codes for CASSLGQSNEQFF.

A word on this clone: An end of the junction does not agree with germline; a read error may underlie this. J is TRBJ1-4 and V is TRBV7-9; D is uncertain. CDR3 length equals 17 residues. Germline V gene data show CDR1 as SEHNR and CDR2 as FQNEAQ (reference sequence). The CDR3, as DNA: TGTGCCAGCAGCTTAGGCGGATTCTCAGCAACTAGTGAAAAACTGTTTTTT. Its protein is CASSLGGFSATSEKLFF.

The V and J genes are TRBV11-2 and TRBJ2-7; D gene unclear. The CDR3 is 15 residues long. Germline CDR1 SGHAT, CDR2 FQNNGV. V was pared by 1 base and J by 6 bases, with 16 bases between. The CDR3 loop is CASSLGLGRLFEQYF. Written as DNA, the CDR3 is TGTGCCAGCAGCTTAGGACTTGGGCGGCTCTTCGAGCAGTACTTC.

This chain uses TRBV10-3 with TRBJ1-2, with D maybe TRBD1 (5 bases). V lost 7 bases and J 0 bases, leaving 12 bases between the germline ends. The CDR3 covers 14 residues. Germline V gives CDR1 ENHRY, CDR2 SYGVKD. CDR3: CAINPTDPNYGYTF. DNA for the CDR3: TGTGCCATCAATCCGACAGACCCTAACTATGGCTACACCTTC.

The chain uses TRBV30 and TRBJ1-2, with a weak D call TRBD1 (5 bases). Germline CDR1 and CDR2: GTSNPN and SVGIG (reference sequence). V was shortened by 4 bases and J by 6 bases, with 15 bases between the two germline ends. The CDR3 length is 13 residues. DNA of the CDR3: TGTGCCTGGATTGGGGCCGGGGGGGATGGCTACACCTTC. Protein: CAWIGAGGDGYTF.

This rearrangement joins TRBV5-5 to TRBJ1-1, with 12 bases matching TRBD1. The CDR3 is 14 amino acids. J lost 10 bases, V lost 4 bases, and 8 bases had no gene match. Germline CDR1 is SGHKS and CDR2 is YYEKEE (reference sequence). The CDR3 DNA reads TGTGCCAGCAGCCCTGGGACAGGGGGCGCCTCAGCTTTCTTT. Protein sequence: CASSPGTGGASAFF.

The J gene is TRBJ2-7, the V gene TRBV6-4; 7 bases line up with TRBD2. There are 15 residues in the CDR3. The germline gives CDR1 MRHNA, CDR2 SNTAGT. Losses at the gene ends were 7 bases for V and 3 bases for J; bases not matched to a gene: 12. The CDR3 sequence is CASNPREAGIYEQYF. CDR3 DNA sequence: TGTGCCAGCAATCCCCGGGAAGCGGGGATCTACGAGCAGTACTTC.